A selection of T cell receptor beta chains follows, all from one sample in a study of blood T cell repertoires in COVID-19. Method: immunoSEQ multiplex PCR; TCRdb's copy keeps in-frame clones and lacks some. The repertoire includes about 46,000 clones, approximately 83% of them detected once, and 15% to 19% sits in the top ten. The sequenced material came from peripheral blood. The origin of the receptors is a human donor in a cohort sampled during active COVID-19. The donor label of this sample is uncertain. CDR3s include the opening cysteine and the closing phenylalanine or tryptophan. Fields, in order: J gene, V gene, CDR3 protein.

j_call: TRBJ1-1
v_call: TRBV5-1
cdr3_aa: CASSPFLEGAEAFF

j_call: TRBJ1-1
v_call: TRBV6-5
cdr3_aa: CAITQGRAQHAFF

j_call: TRBJ2-1
v_call: TRBV7-2
cdr3_aa: CASSPTAAGGPYNEQFF

j_call: TRBJ1-6
v_call: TRBV5-6
cdr3_aa: CASSWDRGNSPLHF

j_call: TRBJ2-2
v_call: TRBV24-1
cdr3_aa: CATSDGAGPGELFF

j_call: TRBJ2-1
v_call: TRBV4-3
cdr3_aa: CASSQDWVSGGYNEQFF

j_call: TRBJ2-7
v_call: TRBV6-5
cdr3_aa: CASYSPGTGSEQYF

j_call: TRBJ1-2
v_call: TRBV6-5
cdr3_aa: CASSPSTGRHGYTF

j_call: TRBJ2-1
v_call: TRBV18
cdr3_aa: CASSQPGQGLNEQFF

j_call: TRBJ1-3
v_call: TRBV7-2
cdr3_aa: CASSPTGVRNTIYF

j_call: TRBJ2-7
v_call: TRBV6-5
cdr3_aa: CASSSRGSYEQYF

j_call: TRBJ2-5
v_call: TRBV19
cdr3_aa: CARLQNRGRETQYF

j_call: TRBJ1-2
v_call: TRBV4-1
cdr3_aa: CASSQEGQAIYGYTF

j_call: TRBJ1-6
v_call: TRBV6-1
cdr3_aa: CASSEVLAGGSYNSPLHF

j_call: TRBJ2-5
v_call: TRBV18
cdr3_aa: CASSPTSVTKETQYF

j_call: TRBJ1-2
v_call: TRBV12-3/TRBV12-4
cdr3_aa: CASRGTGLDGYTF

j_call: TRBJ2-5
v_call: TRBV19
cdr3_aa: CASRKGAAETQYF

j_call: TRBJ1-6
v_call: TRBV5-1
cdr3_aa: CASSLAEITNSPLHF

j_call: TRBJ1-4
v_call: TRBV4-2
cdr3_aa: CASSQDLGGEKLFF